This TCR beta chain was found in a study of low-dose radiotherapy and immunotherapy resistance in tumors. The wider study: The study delivered 0.5 Gy per fraction every 2 weeks to Cohort 1, totaling 6.5 Gy. Intravenous cyclophosphamide 200 mg/m2 was given every two weeks, one day before radiation and immunotherapy.

The length of the CDR3 is 14 residues. Germline CDR1 is SGHVS and CDR2 is FQNEAQ. Trimming took 5 bases from V and 2 from J; bases not matched to a gene: 3. First-strand cDNA relied on TRAV- and TRBV-specific primers spanning alpha and beta chains. TCRs were amplified for 15 to 25 PCR cycles with a constant-region primer and V-primer adapter. TCRdb used MiXCR to reprocess the reads, holding one entry per CDR3 protein. The sample includes roughly 100,000 distinct CDR3 sequences, 20% of them seen just once. Time point here: after trial treatment. Treatment meaning: LDRT plus nivolumab, ipilimumab, low-dose cyclophosphamide and aspirin (RACIN trial).

The material sequenced was PBMCs, taken after low-dose radiotherapy plus immunotherapy. The chain uses TRBV7-8 and TRBJ1-5; 7 bases are a match to TRBD1. This sequence was found in a male donor with prostate cancer. The CDR3 loop reads CASSNTGGNQPQHF. The CDR3 DNA is TGTGCCAGCAGCAATACAGGGGGCAATCAGCCCCAGCATTTT.